The source of this TCR beta chain is a study of blood T cell repertoires in COVID-19. As for the study in general: Spain, Italy and the United States supplied samples that represented acute and convalescent COVID-19. Sources were T cells, B-cell-depleted T cells, or PBMCs; the material itself was cDNA or gDNA.

As originally analysed: Scientists estimated how many nucleated cells there were by amplifying reference gene primers. TCRdb's table, derived via immunoSEQ multiplex PCR, lists solely in-frame clones and lacks some. V and J calls and clone size follow that table, whereas D and trimming were derived from the DNA. The sample carries about 63,000 clones, about 86% recorded once. This CDR3 has 15 residues. Looked up from germline, CDR1 is LNHNV and CDR2 is YYDKDF (reference sequence). The V segment lost 3 bases and the J segment 3 bases; nucleotides outside the gene matches: 4. This rearrangement joins TRBV15 to TRBJ1-5, with 8 bases that match TRBD1. The sequencing input was peripheral blood. This TCR was sampled from a human donor in a cohort sampled during active COVID-19. CDR3 nucleotides: TGTGCCACCAGCAGCGACAGGGGCTTCAATCAGCCCCAGCATTTT. Translation: CATSSDRGFNQPQHF. The full variable domain, completed using reference TRBV15 and TRBJ1-5, is DAMVIQNPRYQVTQFGKPVTLSCSQTLNHNVMYWYQQKSSQAPKLLFHYYDKDFNNEADTPDNFQSRRPNTSFCFLDIRSPGLGDTAMYLCATSSDRGFNQPQHFGDGTRLSIL.